The clone carrying this T cell receptor (beta chain) was seen a handful of times. The antigen remains undetermined. This could be a read error, since a much larger clone is one nucleotide away. In this CDR3 the conserved last residue, phenylalanine or tryptophan, is missing, so a read error is likely. This entry is derived from a study of T-cell reconstitution after alpha-beta-depleted transplantation in children. Points from the study as a whole: Fresh T-cell production supplied most of the T-cell counts and diversity seen one year after transplant. Several hundred expanded graft clones reportedly supplied alpha-beta T cells about two months after transplant. Certain patients had high TCRbeta diversity at day 60, and it came from recipient T cells and thymic progenitors that survived.

Using unique molecular identifiers, the investigators prepared the TCRbeta library. From the PCR reads, TCRdb called clonotypes with MiXCR, one entry per CDR3 protein. The sample holds some 200,000 distinct CDR3 sequences, about 8.2% seen once. The TCR sequence derives from a male patient aged 2-15 years who had a stem cell transplant for acute myeloid leukemia, so the T cells may come from the graft donor. The source material was PBMCs, mostly from graft donor cells, sampled 360 days after TCRalphabeta/CD19-depleted stem cell transplant.

CDR3 loop: CASSPREDYGYTC. Written as DNA, the CDR3 is TGTGCCAGCAGCCCCAGGGAGGACTATGGCTACACCTGC. The V gene is TRBV7-2, the J gene TRBJ1-2, with D perhaps TRBD1 (5 bases). The length of the CDR3 is 13 residues. Germline CDR1 SGHTA, CDR2 FQGNSA. With 5 bases removed from V and 3 bases from J, the gap between germline ends came to 10 bases.